Following are 29 T cell receptor beta chains from one sample sequenced in a study of blood T cell repertoires in COVID-19. Measured with immunoSEQ multiplex PCR; TCRdb has only the in-frame clones, and not every one. The sample carries hundreds of thousands of clones, 80% to 90% recorded once. Sequencing used PBMCs or T cells enriched from blood (not recorded which). Receptor source: a man in his late teens or twenties who had recovered from COVID-19.

This chain joins TRBV5-1 and TRBJ1-4; the match to TRBD1 covers 9 bases. This CDR3 spans 14 amino acids. Germline values: CDR1 SGHRS, CDR2 YFSETQ. The J segment lost 8 bases and the V segment lost 3 bases, leaving 5 bases of the junction unmatched. CDR3 sequence reads: CASSWGQGKEKLFF. The CDR3 bases are TGCGCCAGCAGCTGGGGACAGGGAAAGGAAAAACTGTTTTTT.

This clone was seen once. The V and J genes are TRBV10-3 and TRBJ2-1; 8 bases line up with TRBD2. This CDR3 region has 15 residues. The J segment lost 5 bases and the V segment lost 3 bases, leaving 6 bases of the junction unmatched. Looked up from germline, CDR1 is ENHRY and CDR2 is SYGVKD. CDR3: CAISERTSKNNEQFF. In nucleotides, the CDR3 is TGTGCCATCAGTGAACGGACTAGCAAAAACAATGAGCAGTTCTTC.

The rearrangement uses TRBV6-2 or TRBV6-3 and TRBJ2-7; TRBD1 aligns across 10 bases. CDR3 size: 14 residues. The junction had 8 bases not matched to a gene; V was cut back by 6 bases and J by 6 bases. Germline CDR1 is MNHEY and CDR2 is SVGEGT. The CDR3 coding sequence is TGTGCCAGCAGCAACGACAGGGGGCAGGGCGAGCAGTACTTC. Residues: CASSNDRGQGEQYF.

J is TRBJ1-1 and V is TRBV14; no clear D. Per the germline V gene, CDR1 is SGHDN and CDR2 is FVKESK. V was clipped by 3 bases and J by 1 base, with 9 bases between them. This CDR3 has 14 residues. The DNA of the CDR3 is TGTGCCAGCAGCCAGGAGACTCCGAACACTGAAGCTTTCTTT. It is translated as CASSQETPNTEAFF.

Here the CDR3 DNA reads TGTGCCAGCAGCTTAGGACAGGACTATAATTCACCCCTCCACTTT. Its translation is CASSLGQDYNSPLHF. The V gene is TRBV7-2, the J gene TRBJ1-6, with a possible D match to TRBD1 (6 bases). Germline V gene data show CDR1 as SGHTA and CDR2 as FQGNSA. CDR3 size: 15 residues. V was pared by 1 base and J by 3 bases, with 7 bases between.

V gene TRBV7-9 combines with J gene TRBJ2-1; TRBD2 aligns across 10 bases. V was clipped by 8 bases and J by 5 bases; unmatched bases: 9. This CDR3 comprises 15 residues. The germline V gene has CDR1 SEHNR and CDR2 FQNEAQ (reference sequence). The CDR3 nucleotides read TGTGCCAGCGTCACGCTAGCGGGGGTTGACAATGAGCAGTTCTTC. As protein: CASVTLAGVDNEQFF.

The chain carries TRBV7-9 and TRBJ1-6; TRBD1 matches at 9 bases. Germline trimming cut 5 bases from V and 7 bases from J; bases unmatched to any gene: 6. CDR1 SEHNR and CDR2 FQNEAQ come from the germline V gene (reference sequence). This CDR3 spans 15 amino acids. CDR3 sequence reads: CASSLRGTGNSPLHF. CDR3 nucleotides: TGTGCCAGCAGCCTAAGGGGGACAGGGAATTCACCCCTCCACTTT. The complete variable domain, with remaining parts taken from reference TRBV7-9 and TRBJ1-6, reads DTGVSQNPRHKITKRGQNVTFRCDPISEHNRLYWYRQTLGQGPEFLTYFQNEAQLEKSRLLSDRFSAERPKGSFSTLEIQRTEQGDSAMYLCASSLRGTGNSPLHFGNGTRLTVT.

This clone was recorded a few times. This chain connects TRBV11-2 to TRBJ2-7; D is possibly TRBD2 (5 bases). V was clipped by 7 bases and J by 0 bases, with 13 bases between them. CDR1 is SGHAT, CDR2 FQNNGV, per germline. The CDR3 sequence is 14 residues long. The CDR3 region has the DNA TGTGCCAGCAAAGGACTCCGGAGCTCCTACGAGCAGTACTTC. It encodes CASKGLRSSYEQYF.

The rearrangement joins TRBV12-3 or TRBV12-4 to TRBJ2-3, with D hard to call. The V gene lost 4 bases and the J gene lost 5 bases, with 7 bases spanning the gap. The CDR3 extends over 12 amino acids. The CDR3 DNA is TGTGCCAGCAGTTCTAACAGAGATACGCAGTATTTT. Its protein product is CASSSNRDTQYF.

The V and J genes are TRBV27 and TRBJ1-2; the D is unclear. V gave up 3 bases and J gave up 1 base, with 12 bases separating them. In germline, CDR1 is MNHEY, CDR2 SMNVEV (reference sequence). The CDR3 spans 15 residues. CDR3 residues: CASSFHRDINYGYTF. In DNA form, the CDR3 reads TGTGCCAGCAGTTTTCACCGGGATATTAACTATGGCTACACCTTC.

Written as DNA, the CDR3 is TGTGCCGTCAGGTCCGGAGGGGCTTCACCCCTCCACTTT. Translation gives CAVRSGGASPLHF. The chain combines TRBV27 with TRBJ1-6, with D possibly matching TRBD1 (5 bases). Germline CDR1 and CDR2: MNHEY and SMNVEV (reference sequence). This CDR3 is 13 amino acids long. The V gene lost 11 bases and the J gene lost 9 bases, with 17 bases spanning the gap.

The rearrangement uses TRBV28 and TRBJ2-1, with 11 nucleotides matching TRBD2. This CDR3 comprises 17 residues. After removal of 4 bases from V and 1 base from J, the junction contained 6 bases not matched to a gene. Looked up from germline, CDR1 is MDHEN and CDR2 is SYDVKM. The CDR3, as DNA: TGTGCCAGCAGTTCTCCCGGGACTAGCGGTTCCTACAATGAGCAGTTCTTC. It encodes CASSSPGTSGSYNEQFF. The whole variable domain, filled in from reference TRBV28 and TRBJ2-1, reads DVKVTQSSRYLVKRTGEKVFLECVQDMDHENMFWYRQDPGLGLRLIYFSYDVKMKEKGDIPEGYSVSREKKERFSLILESASTNQTSMYLCASSSPGTSGSYNEQFFGPGTRLTVL.

This clone was seen a handful of times. The chain has TRBV29-1 and TRBJ1-1; a possible D gene is TRBD1 (6 bases). The CDR3 spans 13 residues. V lost 4 bases and J lost 2, with 11 bases in between. CDR1 and CDR2 (germline): SQVTM, ANQGSEA. CDR3: CSVARGGNTEAFF. In DNA form, the CDR3 reads TGCAGCGTTGCCCGAGGGGGTAACACTGAAGCTTTCTTT.

The chain joins TRBV19 to TRBJ2-2, with a possible D match to TRBD1 (7 bases). From germline, CDR1 is LNHDA and CDR2 SQIVND (reference sequence). The CDR3 runs to 14 residues. Between the trimmed V and J ends, which lost 4 bases and 4 bases, there was a span of 10 bases. This chain's CDR3 is CASSRQGGTGELFF. The CDR3 DNA reads as TGTGCCAGTAGTAGGCAGGGGGGCACCGGGGAGCTGTTTTTT.

This sequence joins TRBV7-9 and TRBJ2-7, with D tentatively TRBD2 (6 bases). This CDR3 is built from 15 residues. V lost 5 bases, J lost 3 bases, and 17 bases lay in between. Germline values: CDR1 SEHNR, CDR2 FQNEAQ (reference sequence). The CDR3: CASSPVGGTYYEQYF. The CDR3, as DNA: TGTGCCAGCAGCCCAGTCGGCGGGACCTACTACGAGCAGTACTTC.

Here the CDR3 DNA reads TGTGCCAGCAGTTTAAAGGGGGCCGTTATCTCCTACGAGCAGTACTTC. It is translated as CASSLKGAVISYEQYF. V and J are TRBV27 and TRBJ2-7; 7 bases match TRBD1. From germline, CDR1 is MNHEY and CDR2 SMNVEV (reference sequence). V shed 2 bases, J shed 0 bases, and the junction held 7 bases outside the gene matches. CDR3 length: 16 residues.

This rearrangement joins TRBV6-5 to TRBJ2-5; TRBD1 matches 9 bases. Germline CDR1 is MNHEY and CDR2 is SVGAGI. The trim removed 2 bases at V and 5 bases at J, leaving 6 bases unmatched. The CDR3 has 15 residues. The CDR3 nucleotides read TGTGCCAGCAGTTACGGACAGGGGTTGGCGGAGACCCAGTACTTC. Amino acid sequence: CASSYGQGLAETQYF.

This chain joins TRBV5-1 and TRBJ2-2, with TRBD1 matching over 12 bases. Germline CDR1 reads SGHRS; CDR2 reads YFSETQ. The CDR3 runs 17 residues. After removal of 4 bases from V and 4 bases from J, the junction contained 8 bases not matched to a gene. The chain's CDR3 is CASSDNPGQGATGELFF. CDR3 DNA: TGCGCCAGCAGCGATAACCCGGGACAGGGGGCCACCGGGGAGCTGTTTTTT.

The chain recombines TRBV9 with TRBJ1-1, with D hard to call. This CDR3 is built from 14 residues. V lost 2 bases, J lost 10 bases, and 18 bases lay in between. The V gene's germline CDR1 is SGDLS and CDR2 YYNGEE. Here the CDR3 DNA reads TGTGCCAGCAGCGTCGATTTTGGATCCGGGAGAGCTTTCTTT. Amino acid sequence: CASSVDFGSGRAFF.

The genes are TRBV12-5 and TRBJ2-1; weak D call: TRBD1 (5 bases). CDR1 is LGHNT, CDR2 FRNRAP, per germline. The germline V and J ends were trimmed by 8 bases and 0 bases, with 20 bases remaining between them. The CDR3 runs to 17 residues. The CDR3 DNA reads TGTGCTAGTAGTAAAGTAGCAGGGTCCGGCTCCTACAATGAGCAGTTCTTC. As protein: CASSKVAGSGSYNEQFF.

The V gene is TRBV29-1, the J gene TRBJ1-1; D perhaps matches TRBD1 (6 bases). The germline CDR1 and CDR2 sequences are SQVTM and ANQGSEA. V was shortened by 7 bases and J by 1 base, with 13 bases between the two germline ends. This CDR3 has 13 amino acids. Written as DNA, the CDR3 is TGCAGCGCAGGACGGACAGCGAACACTGAAGCTTTCTTT. Protein sequence: CSAGRTANTEAFF.

This chain uses TRBV4-3 with TRBJ2-5, with 7 bases identical to TRBD2. The CDR3 is made up of 15 amino acids. J gave up 3 bases and V 2 bases, and 6 bases lay outside the gene matches. The germline gives CDR1 LGHNA, CDR2 YSLEER. The CDR3 spells CASSQSASGKETQYF. Written as DNA, the CDR3 is TGCGCCAGCAGCCAATCGGCTAGCGGAAAAGAGACCCAGTACTTC.

This clone was observed once. The V call is TRBV6-2 or TRBV6-3, the J call TRBJ2-7, with TRBD2 identical over 10 bases. Trimming took 2 bases from V and 3 from J; bases not matched to a gene: 7. Germline CDR1 and CDR2: MNHEY and SVGEGT. The CDR3 loop spans 16 amino acids. Here the CDR3 DNA reads TGTGCCAGCAGTTACGTAGCGGGAGGCCTTCGCTACGAGCAGTACTTC. This translates into CASSYVAGGLRYEQYF.

The chain couples TRBV28 to TRBJ2-7; no clear D gene. The CDR3 is made up of 14 amino acids. CDR1 MDHEN and CDR2 SYDVKM come from the germline V gene. Trimming stripped 3 bases from V and 0 bases from J, with 9 bases between. CDR3 DNA sequence: TGTGCCAGCAGTTTCTGGAGAAACTCCTACGAGCAGTACTTC. Translated, it gives CASSFWRNSYEQYF. Using reference TRBV28 and TRBJ2-7 for the parts outside the CDR3, the full variable domain is DVKVTQSSRYLVKRTGEKVFLECVQDMDHENMFWYRQDPGLGLRLIYFSYDVKMKEKGDIPEGYSVSREKKERFSLILESASTNQTSMYLCASSFWRNSYEQYFGPGTRLTVT.

The chain carries TRBV5-5 and TRBJ2-7; possible D gene TRBD1, 6 bases. The V end lost 4 bases, the J end lost 1 base, and 18 bases lay between the germline ends. Germline CDR1 is SGHKS and CDR2 is YYEKEE (reference sequence). The length of the CDR3 is 16 residues. The CDR3 is CASSRGGGGLSYEQYF. The CDR3 coding sequence is TGTGCCAGCAGCCGAGGTGGGGGCGGCCTTTCCTACGAGCAGTACTTC.

The rearrangement links TRBV4-3 to TRBJ2-2; the D gene is possibly TRBD2 (5 bases). CDR1 and CDR2 (germline): LGHNA, YSLEER. V lost 1 base and J lost 11, with 17 bases in between. The CDR3 loop spans 15 amino acids. CDR3 protein: CASSQARVRLVELFF. CDR3 nucleotide sequence: TGCGCCAGCAGCCAAGCGAGGGTCCGACTGGTAGAGCTGTTTTTT.

This clone occurred once. This chain links TRBV18 with TRBJ2-7; D is uncertain. Germline V lookup: CDR1 KGHSH, CDR2 LQKENI. The CDR3 runs to 14 residues. With 4 bases removed from V and 4 bases from J, the gap between germline ends came to 14 bases. CDR3 amino acids: CASSQNAPNYEQYF. The CDR3 DNA is TGTGCCAGCTCACAGAATGCGCCAAATTACGAGCAGTACTTC.

This clone was seen more than once but under ten times. The chain carries TRBV3-1 (or the pseudogene TRBV3-2) and TRBJ2-7; D not certain. The germline V and J ends were trimmed by 10 bases and 1 base, with 11 bases remaining between them. There are 12 residues in the CDR3. Germline V gene sequence: CDR1 LGHDT, CDR2 YNNKEL (reference sequence). CDR3 in DNA: TGTGCCACCGAATCCGGTTCCTACGAGCAGTACTTC. This translates into CATESGSYEQYF.

The gene calls are TRBV1 and TRBJ2-3; TRBD2 reflects the table's D call only, with no check against the DNA. TRBV1 is termed a pseudogene. CDR3 length: 16 amino acids. Here the CDR3 reads CTSSQVGLAGWDTQYF. In nucleotides, the CDR3 is TGCACCAGCAGCCAAGTGGGACTAGCGGGGTGGGATACGCAGTATTTT.